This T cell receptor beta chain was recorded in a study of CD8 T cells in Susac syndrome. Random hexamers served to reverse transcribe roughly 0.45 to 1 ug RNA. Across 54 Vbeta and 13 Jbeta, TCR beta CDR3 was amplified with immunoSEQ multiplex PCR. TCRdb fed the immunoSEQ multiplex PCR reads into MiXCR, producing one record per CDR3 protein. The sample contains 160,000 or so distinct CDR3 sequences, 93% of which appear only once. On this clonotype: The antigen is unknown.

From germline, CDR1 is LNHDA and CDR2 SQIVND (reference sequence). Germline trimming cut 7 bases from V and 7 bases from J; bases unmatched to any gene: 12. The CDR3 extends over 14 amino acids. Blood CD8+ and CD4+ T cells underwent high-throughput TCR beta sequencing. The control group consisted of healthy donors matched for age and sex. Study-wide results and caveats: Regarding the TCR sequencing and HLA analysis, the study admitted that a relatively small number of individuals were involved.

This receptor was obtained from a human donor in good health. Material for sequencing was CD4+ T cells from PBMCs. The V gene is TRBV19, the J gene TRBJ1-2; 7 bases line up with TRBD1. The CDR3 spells CASNTGAGVSGYTF. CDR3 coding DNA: TGTGCCAGTAATACAGGGGCGGGGGTTAGTGGCTACACCTTC.